This TCR beta chain emerged from a study of cytomegalovirus exposure and HLA in healthy donors. Details on this clone: Its antigen is undetermined.

Primers included in the PCR were 60 Vbeta and 13 Jbeta primers. Clones were read by immunoSEQ multiplex PCR, and TCRdb kept only the in-frame ones, dropping some. The sample carries some 150,000 clones, roughly 80% recorded once. Broader study findings: Later findings reportedly placed an Asian-associated ancestry cluster below the roughly 700-donor mean for N-insertions.

Trimming removed 0 bases from V and 5 bases from J, with 5 bases in between. The CDR3 sequence is 13 residues long. Germline CDR1 reads SGDLS; CDR2 reads YYNGEE. This clonotype was sampled from a man between 18 and 35 years old in good health and CMV-seropositive. This rearrangement joins TRBV9 to TRBJ1-4; unclear D gene. Sequences were obtained from PBMCs. The CDR3: CASSVAVNEKLFF. Here the CDR3 DNA reads TGTGCCAGCAGCGTAGCTGTCAATGAAAAACTGTTTTTT.